The 26 T cell receptor beta chains below come from one sample, sequenced in a study of blood T cell repertoires in COVID-19. Sequencing was performed with immunoSEQ multiplex PCR; in TCRdb, only in-frame clones are kept and a portion is missing. The data contain 200,000 to 250,000 clones, around 90% of them seen just once; the ten biggest clones take up about 15%. The sample comprised PBMCs or T cells enriched from blood (not recorded which). These receptors all come from a woman aged 45-59 years with acute COVID-19.

V and J are TRBV20-1 and TRBJ1-1, with D hard to call. V shed 2 bases and J shed 5 bases, with 6 bases lying between them. Germline lookup yields CDR1 DFQATT and CDR2 SNEGSKA (reference sequence). The CDR3 is 11 amino acids. CDR3 DNA: TGCAGTGCTAGACGGGAAACTGAAGCTTTCTTT. Translating it yields CSARRETEAFF.

V is TRBV6-5 and J is TRBJ1-1; D not resolved. Germline CDR1 is MNHEY and CDR2 is SVGAGI. Trimming shortened V by 5 bases and J by 1 base, and 14 bases separated the two germline ends. The CDR3 is made up of 15 amino acids. In nucleotides, the CDR3 is TGTGCCAGCAGTCCCCGACCGAGAGGGAACACTGAAGCTTTCTTT. Translating it yields CASSPRPRGNTEAFF.

The CDR3 loop reads CASSTRSGRSTGELFF. CDR3 bases: TGTGCCAGCAGCACACGTTCGGGGAGGAGCACCGGGGAGCTGTTTTTT. The rearrangement joins TRBV3-1 (or the pseudogene TRBV3-2) to TRBJ2-2; D is possibly TRBD2 (6 bases). Germline V gives CDR1 LGHDT, CDR2 YNNKEL (reference sequence). The CDR3 totals 16 residues. V lost 5 bases and J 4 bases, leaving 17 bases between the germline ends.

The chain has TRBV2 and TRBJ2-7, with 9 nucleotides matching TRBD2. Germline CDR1 reads SNHLY; CDR2 reads FYNNEI. The CDR3 covers 14 residues. V lost 4 bases, J lost 9 bases, and 10 bases stayed unmatched. The CDR3 spells CASSAQLAGSGQYF. Here the CDR3 DNA reads TGTGCCAGCAGTGCCCAGCTAGCGGGAAGCGGGCAGTACTTC.

This chain links TRBV30 with TRBJ1-1, with D maybe TRBD1 (5 bases). CDR1 GTSNPN and CDR2 SVGIG come from the germline V gene (reference sequence). Trimming cost V 0 bases and J 3 bases, with 11 bases left between them. The CDR3 extends over 14 amino acids. CDR3 in DNA: TGTGCCTGGAGTGTAAGGGGTAGGCACACTGAAGCTTTCTTT. As protein: CAWSVRGRHTEAFF.

This clone was recorded once. This chain joins TRBV9 and TRBJ2-1; TRBD1 matches 7 bases. Germline loops: CDR1 SGDLS, CDR2 YYNGEE. Unmatched junction bases numbered 2, after V lost 4 bases and J lost 1 base. The CDR3 is 14 residues long. Here the CDR3 DNA reads TGTGCCAGCAGCCGGGGACAGTCCTACAATGAGCAGTTCTTC. This sequence encodes CASSRGQSYNEQFF. The whole variable domain, filled in from reference TRBV9 and TRBJ2-1, reads DSGVTQTPKHLITATGQRVTLRCSPRSGDLSVYWYQQSLDQGLQFLIQYYNGEERAKGNILERFSAQQFPDLHSELNLSSLELGDSALYFCASSRGQSYNEQFFGPGTRLTVL.

The chain is built from TRBV11-2 and TRBJ1-3; tentative D call: TRBD1 (5 bases). This CDR3 comprises 15 residues. CDR1 SGHAT and CDR2 FQNNGV come from the germline V gene. V was trimmed by 5 bases and J by 1 base, leaving 12 bases between them. CDR3 protein: CASSRVRGSGNTIYF. CDR3 sequence (DNA): TGTGCCAGCAGCAGAGTTCGGGGGTCTGGAAACACCATATATTTT.

The chain has TRBV7-2 and TRBJ2-7; 7 bases align to TRBD2. With 5 bases clipped from V and 5 bases from J, the junction kept 15 bases outside the gene matches. This CDR3 has 16 amino acids. Germline CDR1 and CDR2: SGHTA and FQGNSA. In nucleotides, the CDR3 is TGTGCCAGCAGCCCCTCGCTCAACGGGGGGAGAGACGAGCAGTACTTC. Translation: CASSPSLNGGRDEQYF.

There are a few counts of this clone. The DNA of the CDR3 is TGTGCCAGCACCCGATCATGGCTAGCGGGAGCTAACAGTTCATTCGAGCAGTTCTTC. Protein product: CASTRSWLAGANSSFEQFF. This rearrangement joins TRBV6-6 to TRBJ2-1, with 10 bases that match TRBD2. The CDR3 sequence is 19 residues long. The germline gives CDR1 MNHNY, CDR2 SVGAGI (reference sequence). Losses at the gene ends were 7 bases for V and 10 bases for J; bases not matched to a gene: 25.

The genes are TRBV9 and TRBJ2-1; D perhaps matches TRBD2 (5 bases). V was pared by 1 base and J by 3 bases, with 17 bases between. The CDR3 totals 17 residues. The germline gives CDR1 SGDLS, CDR2 YYNGEE. CDR3 sequence (DNA): TGTGCCAGCAGCGTAACTGGCTCGGGGTCTCACTACAATGAGCAGTTCTTC. Residues: CASSVTGSGSHYNEQFF.

The rearrangement links TRBV3-1 (or the pseudogene TRBV3-2) to TRBJ1-3; D not resolved. Germline V gene data show CDR1 as LGHDT and CDR2 as YNNKEL (reference sequence). This CDR3 is 13 amino acids long. The ends were cut back, 6 bases at V and 4 bases at J, with 10 bases in the middle. CDR3 nucleotide sequence: TGTGCCAGCAGTCACTACTCCGGAAACACCATATATTTT. It translates to CASSHYSGNTIYF.

In its sample, this clone was seen once. This sequence joins TRBV9 and TRBJ2-1, with 14 bases identical to TRBD2. V shed 4 bases and J 0 bases; nucleotides not matched to a gene: 6. The V gene's germline CDR1 is SGDLS and CDR2 YYNGEE. The length of the CDR3 is 18 residues. Written as DNA, the CDR3 is TGTGCCAGCAGCCCTCGTGGACTAGCGGGAGGCTCCTACAATGAGCAGTTCTTC. Its protein is CASSPRGLAGGSYNEQFF.

The rearrangement uses TRBV9 and TRBJ1-3; D might be TRBD1 (6 bases). Germline CDR1 and CDR2: SGDLS and YYNGEE. Trimming removed 3 bases from V and 2 bases from J, with 12 bases in between. The CDR3 loop spans 15 amino acids. CDR3 nucleotide sequence: TGTGCCAGCAGCGGAGGGGGGGCCGCTGGAAACACCATATATTTT. Translating it yields CASSGGGAAGNTIYF. The whole variable domain, remainder taken from reference TRBV9 and TRBJ1-3, is DSGVTQTPKHLITATGQRVTLRCSPRSGDLSVYWYQQSLDQGLQFLIQYYNGEERAKGNILERFSAQQFPDLHSELNLSSLELGDSALYFCASSGGGAAGNTIYFGEGSWLTVV.

This chain connects TRBV28 to TRBJ2-7; 11 nucleotides match TRBD2. The CDR3 runs 14 residues. Germline CDR1 MDHEN, CDR2 SYDVKM. The trim removed 4 bases at V and 6 bases at J, leaving 5 bases unmatched. The CDR3 region is CASSSPGLAAEQYF. The CDR3, as DNA: TGTGCCAGCAGTTCTCCGGGACTAGCGGCCGAGCAGTACTTC.

This chain uses TRBV18 with TRBJ2-7; 16 bases are a match to TRBD2. Trimming took 1 base from V and 2 from J; bases not matched to a gene: 5. The CDR3 covers 18 residues. Germline V CDR1 and CDR2: KGHSH, LQKENI. The CDR3 coding sequence is TGTGCCAGCTCACCACAGGGACTAGCGGGAGGGTCCACCTACGAGCAGTACTTC. Its protein is CASSPQGLAGGSTYEQYF.

The V and J genes are TRBV29-1 and TRBJ1-5; D is possibly TRBD1 (6 bases). V was trimmed by 4 bases and J by 0 bases, leaving 7 bases between them. The CDR3 contains 13 residues. Looked up from germline, CDR1 is SQVTM and CDR2 is ANQGSEA. In nucleotides, the CDR3 is TGCAGCGTTGCAGGGGATAGCAATCAGCCCCAGCATTTT. Translation gives CSVAGDSNQPQHF.

The rearrangement uses TRBV7-6 and TRBJ2-7, with a weak D call TRBD2 (6 bases). The CDR3 extends over 15 amino acids. CDR1 and CDR2 (germline): SGHVS, FNYEAQ. V was trimmed by 3 bases and J by 4 bases, leaving 16 bases between them. The CDR3 is CASSLRSGGPYEQYF. The CDR3 region has the DNA TGTGCCAGCAGCTTGCGTAGCGGAGGGCCGTACGAGCAGTACTTC. Together with reference TRBV7-6 and TRBJ2-7, the CDR3 gives the full variable domain: GAGVSQSPRYKVTKRGQDVALRCDPISGHVSLYWYRQALGQGPEFLTYFNYEAQQDKSGLPNDRFSAERPEGSISTLTIQRTEQRDSAMYRCASSLRSGGPYEQYFGPGTRLTVT.

This clone was seen once. The V and J genes are TRBV6-2 or TRBV6-3 and TRBJ1-1; TRBD1 matches 10 bases. The CDR3 is 15 amino acids. Germline V gene sequence: CDR1 MNHEY, CDR2 SVGEGT. The trim removed 2 bases at V and 2 bases at J, leaving 2 bases unmatched. DNA of the CDR3: TGTGCCAGCAGTTACGGGGACAGGGGTAACACTGAAGCTTTCTTT. Translation gives CASSYGDRGNTEAFF.

The J gene is TRBJ2-7, the V gene TRBV10-3, with a tentative D call TRBD1 (6 bases). Trimming left V 5 bases short and J 5 bases short, with 13 bases between. Germline values: CDR1 ENHRY, CDR2 SYGVKD. The CDR3 is 13 amino acids. This CDR3 reads CAISYTGLNEQYF. For the CDR3, the DNA is TGTGCCATCAGTTATACAGGGTTGAACGAGCAGTACTTC.

The CDR3 region is CARSAGLAGGPANEQYF. CDR3 DNA sequence: TGTGCCAGAAGCGCGGGACTAGCGGGAGGGCCAGCTAACGAGCAGTACTTC. The chain combines TRBV5-3 with TRBJ2-7, with 16 bases identical to TRBD2. TRBV5-3 is noted as an ORF with a role that remains uncertain. The length of the CDR3 is 17 residues. V trimming: 4 bases; J trimming: 5 bases; junction bases outside the gene matches: 9.

V usage is TRBV11-3 and J usage is TRBJ2-2; D may be TRBD2 (6 bases). V was pared by 6 bases and J by 2 bases, with 28 bases between. The CDR3 extends over 20 amino acids. From germline, CDR1 is SGHNT and CDR2 YENEEA. The CDR3 DNA sequence: TGTGCCAGCAGTTATCCCCTATGGGAGGCGGAGAGCGGAAACACCGGGGAGCTGTTTTTT. Amino acids: CASSYPLWEAESGNTGELFF.

The rearrangement uses TRBV3-1 (or the pseudogene TRBV3-2) and TRBJ2-7; D call uncertain. The CDR3 totals 15 residues. The germline V gene encodes CDR1 LGHDT and CDR2 YNNKEL (reference sequence). V was pared by 1 base and J by 0 bases, with 10 bases between. The CDR3 is CASSQGSAPSYEQYF. The CDR3 DNA sequence: TGTGCCAGCAGCCAAGGCTCCGCGCCCTCCTACGAGCAGTACTTC.

CDR3 sequence: CASSRAGGPGTDTQYF. In DNA form, the CDR3 reads TGTGCCAGCAGTCGGGCGGGAGGGCCTGGAACAGATACGCAGTATTTT. The V gene is TRBV7-2, the J gene TRBJ2-3; TRBD2 matches at 9 bases. The CDR3 sequence is 16 residues long. Germline-derived CDR1 and CDR2 are SGHTA and FQGNSA. Germline trimming cut 6 bases from V and 3 bases from J; bases unmatched to any gene: 10.

This chain links TRBV7-3 with TRBJ2-1; 8 bases are a match to TRBD2. The V gene end was trimmed by 0 bases and the J gene end by 6 bases; junction bases not matched to a gene: 4. Germline CDR1 and CDR2: SGHTA and FQGTGA. The CDR3 has 15 amino acids. The CDR3 DNA follows: TGTGCCAGCAGCTTAACAGGACTAGCCACCAATGAGCAGTTCTTC. Amino acid sequence: CASSLTGLATNEQFF.

This sequence joins TRBV28 and TRBJ2-6, with 7 bases fitting TRBD2. Germline CDR1 MDHEN, CDR2 SYDVKM. The CDR3 is 17 residues long. V was pared by 3 bases and J by 0 bases, with 5 bases of the junction left unmatched. The CDR3 nucleotides are TGTGCCAGCAGTTTGCCCGGGGGGTTCTCTGGGGCCAACGTCCTGACTTTC. It encodes CASSLPGGFSGANVLTF.

The chain uses TRBV2 and TRBJ1-1; 7 nucleotides agree with TRBD1. Germline assignment: CDR1 SNHLY and CDR2 FYNNEI. V lost 8 bases and J lost 4; bases outside the gene matches: 4. The CDR3 extends over 12 amino acids. CDR3 loop: CASGPGGTEAFF. The CDR3 coding sequence is TGTGCCAGCGGCCCAGGGGGCACTGAAGCTTTCTTT.